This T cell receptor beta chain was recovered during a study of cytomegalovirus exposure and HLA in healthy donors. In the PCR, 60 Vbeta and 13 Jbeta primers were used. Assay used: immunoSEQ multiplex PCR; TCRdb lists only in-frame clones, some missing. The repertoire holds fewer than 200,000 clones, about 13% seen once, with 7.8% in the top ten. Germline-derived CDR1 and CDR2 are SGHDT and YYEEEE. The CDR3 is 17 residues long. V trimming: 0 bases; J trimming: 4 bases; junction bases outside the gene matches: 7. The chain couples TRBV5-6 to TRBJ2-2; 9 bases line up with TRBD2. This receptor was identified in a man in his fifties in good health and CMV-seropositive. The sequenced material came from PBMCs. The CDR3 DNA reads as TGTGCCAGCAGCTTGGCTGGCGGGGGGGCTGGCACCGGGGAGCTGTTTTTT. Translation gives CASSLAGGGAGTGELFF.